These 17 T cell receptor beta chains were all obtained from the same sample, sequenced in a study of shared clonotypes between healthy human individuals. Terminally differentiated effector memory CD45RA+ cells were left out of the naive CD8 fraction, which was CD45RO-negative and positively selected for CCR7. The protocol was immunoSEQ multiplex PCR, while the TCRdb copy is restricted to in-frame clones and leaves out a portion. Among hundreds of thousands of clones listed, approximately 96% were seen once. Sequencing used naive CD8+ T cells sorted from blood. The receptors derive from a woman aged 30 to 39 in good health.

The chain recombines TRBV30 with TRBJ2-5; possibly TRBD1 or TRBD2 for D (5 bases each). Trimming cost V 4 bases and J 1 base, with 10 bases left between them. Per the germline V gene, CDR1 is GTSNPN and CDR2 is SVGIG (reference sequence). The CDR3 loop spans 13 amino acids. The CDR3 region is CAWNPGPQETQYF. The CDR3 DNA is TGTGCCTGGAACCCGGGACCCCAAGAGACCCAGTACTTC.

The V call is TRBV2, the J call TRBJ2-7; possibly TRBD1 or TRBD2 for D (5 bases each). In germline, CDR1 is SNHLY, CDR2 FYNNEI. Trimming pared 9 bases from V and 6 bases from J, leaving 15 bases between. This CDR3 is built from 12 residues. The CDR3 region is CARGEERGEQYF. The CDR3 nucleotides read TGTGCCAGGGGTGAGGAGAGGGGCGAGCAGTACTTC.

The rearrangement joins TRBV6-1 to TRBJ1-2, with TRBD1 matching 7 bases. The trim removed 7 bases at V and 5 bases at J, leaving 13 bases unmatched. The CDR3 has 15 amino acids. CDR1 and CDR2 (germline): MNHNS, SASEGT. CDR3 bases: TGTGCCAGCATGGGGAGTTTGACAGGGAGGTATGGCTACACCTTC. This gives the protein CASMGSLTGRYGYTF.

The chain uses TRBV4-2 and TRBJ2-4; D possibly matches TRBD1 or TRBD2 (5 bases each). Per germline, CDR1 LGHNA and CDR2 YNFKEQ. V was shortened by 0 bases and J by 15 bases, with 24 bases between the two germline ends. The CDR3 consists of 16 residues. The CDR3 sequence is CASSQEGLRGLGLRYF. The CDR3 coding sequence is TGTGCCAGCAGCCAAGAAGGGTTACGGGGCCTCGGCCTCCGGTACTTC.

CDR3 nucleotide sequence: TGTGCCATCCACCCCCGGGGGGAGAACACTGAAGCTTTCTTT. Protein: CAIHPRGENTEAFF. The rearrangement joins TRBV28 to TRBJ1-1; a possible D gene is TRBD1 (5 bases). The CDR3 extends over 14 amino acids. V lost 10 bases and J lost 1, with 16 bases in between. Germline V CDR1 and CDR2: MDHEN, SYDVKM.

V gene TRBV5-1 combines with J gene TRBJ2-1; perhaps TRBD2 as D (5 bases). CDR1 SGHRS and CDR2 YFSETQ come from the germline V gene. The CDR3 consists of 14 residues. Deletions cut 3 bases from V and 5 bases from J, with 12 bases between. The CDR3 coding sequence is TGCGCCAGCAGCTGGACGGGAACAGACAATGAGCAGTTCTTC. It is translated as CASSWTGTDNEQFF. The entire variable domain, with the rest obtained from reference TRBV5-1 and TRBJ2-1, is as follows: KAGVTQTPRYLIKTRGQQVTLSCSPISGHRSVSWYQQTPGQGLQFLFEYFSETQRNKGNFPGRFSGRQFSNSRSEMNVSTLELGDSALYLCASSWTGTDNEQFFGPGTRLTVL.

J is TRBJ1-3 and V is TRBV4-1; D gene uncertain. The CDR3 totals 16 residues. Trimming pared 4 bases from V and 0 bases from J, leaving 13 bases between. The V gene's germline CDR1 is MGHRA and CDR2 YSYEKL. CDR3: CASSPKDGYSGNTIYF. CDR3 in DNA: TGCGCCAGCAGCCCAAAGGACGGCTACTCTGGAAACACCATATATTTT.

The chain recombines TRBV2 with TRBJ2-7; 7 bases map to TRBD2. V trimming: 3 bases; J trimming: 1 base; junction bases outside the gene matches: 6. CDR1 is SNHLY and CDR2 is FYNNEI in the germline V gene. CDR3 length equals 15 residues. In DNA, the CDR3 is TGTGCCAGCAGTGAGGCTAGCGGATATTCCTACGAGCAGTACTTC. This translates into CASSEASGYSYEQYF.

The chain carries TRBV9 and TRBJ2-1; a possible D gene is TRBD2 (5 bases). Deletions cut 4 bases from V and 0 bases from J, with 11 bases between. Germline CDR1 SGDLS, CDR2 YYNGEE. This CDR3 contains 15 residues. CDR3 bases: TGTGCCAGCAGCTTGCTCGGGAACTCCTACAATGAGCAGTTCTTC. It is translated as CASSLLGNSYNEQFF.

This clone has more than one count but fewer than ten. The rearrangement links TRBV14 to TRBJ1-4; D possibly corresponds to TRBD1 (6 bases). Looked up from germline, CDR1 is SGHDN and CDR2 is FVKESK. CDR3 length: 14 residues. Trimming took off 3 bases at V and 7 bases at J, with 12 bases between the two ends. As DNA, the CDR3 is TGTGCCAGCAGCCACACAGGGACCGGTGAAAAACTGTTTTTT. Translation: CASSHTGTGEKLFF. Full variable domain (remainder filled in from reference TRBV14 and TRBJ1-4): EAGVTQFPSHSVIEKGQTVTLRCDPISGHDNLYWYRRVMGKEIKFLLHFVKESKQDESGMPNNRFLAERTGGTYSTLKVQPAELEDSGVYFCASSHTGTGEKLFFGSGTQLSVL.

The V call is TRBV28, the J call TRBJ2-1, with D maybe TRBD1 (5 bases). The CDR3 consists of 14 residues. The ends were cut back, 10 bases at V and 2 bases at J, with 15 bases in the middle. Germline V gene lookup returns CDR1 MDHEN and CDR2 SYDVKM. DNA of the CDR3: TGTGCCACACAGCAACAGGTTCCCTACAATGAGCAGTTCTTC. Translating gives CATQQQVPYNEQFF.

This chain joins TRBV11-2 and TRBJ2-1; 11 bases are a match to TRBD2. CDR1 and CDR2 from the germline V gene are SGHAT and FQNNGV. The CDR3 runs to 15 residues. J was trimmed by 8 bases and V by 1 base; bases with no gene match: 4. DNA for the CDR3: TGTGCCAGCAGCTTAGGACTAGCGGGATTATATGAGCAGTTCTTC. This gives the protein CASSLGLAGLYEQFF.

CDR3 nucleotide sequence: TGTGCCCTCCTGTTGGATCTAGCTGGCTATGAGCAGTTCTTC. Residues: CALLLDLAGYEQFF. The chain links TRBV5-3 to TRBJ2-1, with D perhaps TRBD2 (5 bases). TRBV5-3 is given ORF status, its function remaining uncertain. V lost 10 bases and J lost 8, with 22 bases in between. CDR3 size: 14 residues.

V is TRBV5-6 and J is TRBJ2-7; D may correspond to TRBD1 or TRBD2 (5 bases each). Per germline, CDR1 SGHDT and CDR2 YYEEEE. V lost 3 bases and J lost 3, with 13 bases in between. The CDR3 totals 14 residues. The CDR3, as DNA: TGTGCCAGCAGCTCTTCGGGACGAGTCTACGAGCAGTACTTC. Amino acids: CASSSSGRVYEQYF.

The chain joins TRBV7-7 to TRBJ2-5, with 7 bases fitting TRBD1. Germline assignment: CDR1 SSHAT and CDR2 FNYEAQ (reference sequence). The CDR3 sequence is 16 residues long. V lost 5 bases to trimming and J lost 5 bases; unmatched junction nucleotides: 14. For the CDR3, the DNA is TGTGCCAGCAGCGTATCCCCCGGAATACAGGGGGAGACCCAGTACTTC. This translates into CASSVSPGIQGETQYF.

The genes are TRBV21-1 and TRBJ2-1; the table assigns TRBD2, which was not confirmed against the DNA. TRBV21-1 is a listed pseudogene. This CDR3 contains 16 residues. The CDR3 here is CASSNSSASGYNEQFF. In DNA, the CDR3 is TGTGCCAGCAGCAACTCCTCGGCTAGCGGATACAATGAGCAGTTCTTC.

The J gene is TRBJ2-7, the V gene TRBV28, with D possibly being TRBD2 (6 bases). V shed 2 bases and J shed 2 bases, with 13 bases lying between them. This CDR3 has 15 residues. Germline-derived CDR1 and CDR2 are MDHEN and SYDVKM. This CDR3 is CASSLLPGRPYEQYF. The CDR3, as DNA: TGTGCCAGCAGTTTACTGCCAGGGAGGCCCTACGAGCAGTACTTC.